The clone carrying this T cell receptor (beta chain) appeared a few times. Its antigen is currently unknown. Germline V CDR1 and CDR2: SGHAT, FQNNGV. The length of the CDR3 is 17 residues. The V and J ends lost 0 bases and 4 bases respectively, with 16 bases between them. This entry belongs to a study of cytomegalovirus exposure and HLA in healthy donors. General study findings and limits: Testing in vitro showed a few CMV-associated chains specific for CMV antigens. In a later analysis, parvovirus B19, influenza, CMV and Epstein-Barr virus appeared linked to several top co-occurrence clusters. Earlier analysis looked at TCR beta V segments, and most were productive about 90% or about 30% of the time. Among donors in an Asian-associated ancestry cluster, a later analysis reportedly found fewer N-insertions than the roughly 610-donor mean.

The PCR had 60 Vbeta and 13 Jbeta primers. The data were produced by immunoSEQ multiplex PCR, yet TCRdb's version contains in-frame clones alone and is incomplete. Among about 140,000 clones listed, about 70% were seen once. This TCR was recovered from a man younger than 35 in good health and CMV-seronegative. The sequenced sample consisted of PBMCs. The chain employs TRBV11-2 and TRBJ2-1; TRBD2 is a possible D gene (6 bases). The CDR3 nucleotides are TGTGCCAGCAGCTTAGATCTGGTGGGACTTGGGTACAATGAGCAGTTCTTC. Translation gives CASSLDLVGLGYNEQFF.